This is a list of T cell receptor beta chains from one sample in a study of T-cell reconstitution after alpha-beta-depleted transplantation in children. TCRdb analysed the PCR reads with MiXCR anew, one entry per CDR3 protein. Here the sample spans hundreds of thousands of distinct CDR3 sequences, around 15% being singletons. Material: PBMCs, mostly from graft donor cells, obtained 360 days after TCRalphabeta/CD19-depleted stem cell transplant. The origin of the receptors is a male patient aged 2 to 10 who had a stem cell transplant for acute lymphoblastic leukemia, so the T cells may come from the graft donor. The CDR3 runs from the conserved cysteine through the conserved F or W. Fields, in order: J gene, V gene, D gene, clone size, CDR3 protein, CDR3 DNA. A D gene is named only where the DNA matches it firmly. Clone size is stated in some rows and not others, as once, few, many or a class when expanded.

TRBJ2-3,TRBV12-3/TRBV12-4,.,.,CASSLKRFTNTQYF,TGTGCCAGCAGTTTAAAACGTTTCACAAATACGCAGTATTTT
TRBJ2-1,TRBV7-6,TRBD2,few,CASSSLRQLAGVSNEQFF,TGTGCCAGCAGCTCGCTTCGCCAACTAGCGGGAGTGTCAAATGAGCAGTTCTTC
TRBJ1-5,TRBV7-2,.,few,CASRGQVNQPQHF,TGTGCCAGCAGGGGGCAGGTCAATCAGCCCCAGCATTTT
TRBJ2-3,TRBV4-1,.,many,CASSQAWNTDTQYF,TGCGCCAGCAGCCAAGCATGGAACACAGATACGCAGTATTTT
TRBJ2-1,TRBV4-3,.,.,CASSQVYGYNEQFF,TGCGCCAGCAGCCAAGTTTACGGGTACAATGAGCAGTTCTTC
TRBJ1-2,TRBV12-3/TRBV12-4,.,few,CASSLLAGRGYTF,TGTGCCAGCAGTCTCCTAGCCGGGCGCGGCTACACCTTC
TRBJ1-2,TRBV12-3/TRBV12-4,.,few,CASSFSGYGYTF,TGTGCCAGCAGTTTCAGCGGCTATGGCTACACCTTC
TRBJ2-2,TRBV4-1,.,.,CASSPRGLTNTGELFF,TGCGCCAGCAGTCCTCGGGGACTTACGAACACCGGGGAGCTGTTTTTT
TRBJ1-6,TRBV20-1,.,.,CSALVPAYNSPLHF,TGCAGTGCTCTCGTCCCCGCATATAATTCACCCCTCCACTTT
TRBJ2-7,TRBV29-1,TRBD2,.,CSVEDETSGNEQYF,TGCAGCGTTGAAGATGAGACTAGCGGAAACGAGCAGTACTTC
TRBJ2-3,TRBV4-2,TRBD2,.,CASSLASWEVAGGPASTDTQYF,TGTGCCAGCAGCCTCGCCTCTTGGGAGGTAGCGGGAGGGCCGGCCTCCACAGATACGCAGTATTTT
TRBJ1-1,TRBV4-2,.,many,CASSPSPTGNTEAFF,TGTGCCAGCAGCCCCTCCCCGACAGGGAACACTGAAGCTTTCTTT
TRBJ2-7,TRBV9,.,many,CASSPPTGTHEQYF,TGTGCCAGCAGCCCTCCCACAGGGACCCACGAGCAGTACTTC
TRBJ2-1,TRBV20-1,TRBD2,.,CSARGSLSSGPNNEQFF,TGCAGTGCTAGAGGATCCCTTTCTAGCGGGCCTAACAATGAGCAGTTCTTC
TRBJ2-7,TRBV7-4,TRBD1,.,CASSLADRGEQYF,TGTGCCAGCAGCTTAGCTGACAGGGGCGAGCAGTACTTC
TRBJ1-2,TRBV7-2,.,.,CASSLASQYGYTF,TGTGCCAGCAGCTTAGCGAGTCAGTATGGCTACACCTTC
TRBJ2-1,TRBV2,.,many,CASRGGGSSYNEQFF,TGTGCCAGCAGAGGAGGGGGGAGCTCCTACAATGAGCAGTTCTTC
TRBJ2-1,TRBV4-2,.,.,CASSQDWGYNEQFF,TGTGCCAGCAGCCAAGATTGGGGGTACAATGAGCAGTTCTTC
TRBJ2-7,TRBV28,.,many,CASSSQRVQAMRYEQYF,TGTGCCAGCAGTTCCCAACGGGTACAGGCGATGAGGTACGAGCAGTACTTC
TRBJ2-5,TRBV19,TRBD1,once,CASSPGTGRPQETQYF,TGTGCCAGTAGCCCCGGGACAGGGAGGCCACAAGAGACCCAGTACTTC
TRBJ2-1,TRBV27,.,.,CASSPRTDSHEQFF,TGTGCCAGCAGTCCACGAACCGACTCCCATGAGCAGTTCTTC
TRBJ1-2,TRBV5-6,.,.,CASIEGGGDFNYGYTF,TGTGCCAGCATTGAAGGCGGGGGAGACTTTAACTATGGCTACACCTTC
TRBJ2-7,TRBV3-1,.,many,CASSQVHGWEQYF,TGTGCCAGCAGCCAAGTACATGGTTGGGAGCAGTACTTC
TRBJ2-7,TRBV12-3/TRBV12-4,TRBD2,.,CASSLRDYRYF,TGTGCCAGCAGCCTCCGGGACTATAGGTACTTC